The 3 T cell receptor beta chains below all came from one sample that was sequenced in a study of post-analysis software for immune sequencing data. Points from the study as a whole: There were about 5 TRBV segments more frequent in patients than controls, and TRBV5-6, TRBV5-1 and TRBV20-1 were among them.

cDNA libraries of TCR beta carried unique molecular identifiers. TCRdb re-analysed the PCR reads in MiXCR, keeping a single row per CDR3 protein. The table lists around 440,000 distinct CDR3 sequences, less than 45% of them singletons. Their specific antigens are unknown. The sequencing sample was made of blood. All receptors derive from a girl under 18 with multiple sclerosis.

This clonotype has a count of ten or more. In DNA form, the CDR3 reads TGTGCCAGCAGTTACCTAAACGATCCCAATGAGCAGTTCTTC. It encodes CASSYLNDPNEQFF. The chain links TRBV6-2 or TRBV6-3 to TRBJ2-1; D gene uncertain. Trimming removed 2 bases at V and 6 bases at J, with 11 bases between. The CDR3 consists of 14 residues. The germline gives CDR1 MNHEY, CDR2 SVGEGT.

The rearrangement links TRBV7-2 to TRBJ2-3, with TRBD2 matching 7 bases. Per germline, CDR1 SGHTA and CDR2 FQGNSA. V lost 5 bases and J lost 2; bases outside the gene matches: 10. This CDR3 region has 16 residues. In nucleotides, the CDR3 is TGTGCCAGCAGCATGCGGGAGACGGGGGTCACAGATACGCAGTATTTT. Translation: CASSMRETGVTDTQYF.

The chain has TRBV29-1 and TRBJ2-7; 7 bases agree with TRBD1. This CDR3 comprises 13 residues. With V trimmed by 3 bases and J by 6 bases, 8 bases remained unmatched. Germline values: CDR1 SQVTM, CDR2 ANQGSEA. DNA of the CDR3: TGCAGCGTTGAGGGGACAGTCGGTTCCGAGCAGTACTTC. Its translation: CSVEGTVGSEQYF.